This entry describes one T cell receptor beta chain. This CDR3 has 15 residues. With V trimmed by 4 bases and J by 4 bases, 8 bases remained unmatched. CDR1 SGHRS and CDR2 YFSETQ come from the germline V gene. The sample comes from a study of OX40 agonist ivuxolimab in advanced cancers. Sequenced by immunoSEQ multiplex PCR; TCRdb stores in-frame clones only, minus some. The sample holds under 85,000 clones, around 87% seen once. The sample consisted of CD4+ or CD8+ T cells sorted from blood, taken in a trial of the OX40 agonist ivuxolimab. The TCR comes from an adult with an advanced solid tumor such as melanoma, head and neck, liver or kidney cancer. The chain links TRBV5-1 to TRBJ1-5, with 7 bases aligning to TRBD1. CDR3 residues: CASSPETGTNQPQHF. CDR3 DNA: TGCGCCAGCAGCCCGGAGACAGGGACAAATCAGCCCCAGCATTTT.